This T cell receptor beta chain emerged from a study of cytomegalovirus exposure and HLA in healthy donors (dated by TCRdb to 2017 to 2019). Study-level background: An earlier analysis of about 560 of the donors reported 250 to 300 Gb of sequence data and 90 million to 120 million unique TCR beta sequences obtained from about 180 million T cells. About 320 gigabases of sequencing data and tens of millions of unique TCR sequences were included in an early release covering roughly 700 HLA-typed donors. The genetic ancestry cluster associated with self-reported Caucasian donors included around 76% of the approximately 400 genotyped donors. The study aimed to test whether cataloging public T cell receptors could reveal signatures of past pathogen exposure. The T cell repertoires of 700 or so subjects were profiled by immunosequencing and related to cytomegalovirus serostatus. In addition to the first cohort of 666 subjects, a separate validation cohort of 120 different subjects was used. To predict cytomegalovirus infection status, the study combined high-throughput TCR immunosequencing, statistical association of individual TCRs with disease status, and machine learning. To study patterns of TCR occurrence, a later analysis re-analyzed previously published TCR beta repertoires from several hundred donors and added high-resolution HLA genotyping. The later analysis used no new phenotypic data to find candidate immune exposures, relying instead on TCR beta sequences and their occurrence across donors. An earlier analysis of 587 of the donors used high-throughput TCR beta sequencing to judge whether each TCR beta V gene segment behaved as functional or pseudogenic. Alongside the repertoire data, information on donor age, sex, ethnicity and CMV serostatus was compiled. In a later genetic analysis, genome-wide SNP genotypes for about 65% of the 666 donors were used, and that subset was treated as a discovery cohort. Every discovery cohort repertoire had been produced on one sequencing platform. HLA typing included class I and class II loci at four-digit resolution. Typing coverage varied by locus: roughly 620-640 donors for A, B, C, DRB1 and DQB1; 500 to 550 for DQA1; more than 600 for DPA1; 400 to 480 for DPB1. About five DR-DQ haplotypes were treated as single units for association and clustering because of strong linkage in the cohort. Among some 410 genotyped donors of the cohort, an average of roughly 230,000 unique TCR beta nucleotide sequences was sequenced per donor, of which about 20% were non-productive.

This clone was counted a single time. Which antigen it targets is not known. No base quality values were provided; no much bigger clone lies one nucleotide off. CDR1 and CDR2 (LNHNV, YYDKDF) derive from the germline V gene (reference sequence). From V the trimming removes 1 base and from J it removes 4 bases, while the gene matches leave 16 bases of the junction unaccounted for. From cysteine to phenylalanine, the CDR3 is 18 amino acids long. The entry retains the CDR3 DNA only, 54 bases that are in frame from base 1. Library creation used the immunoSEQ multiplex PCR assay. For the multiplex PCR, a mixture combining 60 forward primers for TCR Vbeta segments and 13 reverse primers for TCR Jbeta segments was used. The CDR3 region of rearranged TCR beta genes was amplified from genomic DNA by a multiplex PCR assay. The amplified TCR beta libraries were sequenced on the Illumina HiSeq System as 87-base-pair reads. Turning to the authors' computational methods: Across the 600 to 700 repertoires, a later analysis counted roughly 77 million unique TCR beta chains, roughly 11 million of which were shared by at least two donors. Raw reads were error-corrected and collapsed into unique sequences with a nearest-neighbor algorithm that merged closely related sequences to remove PCR and sequencing errors. V, D and J gene segments were assigned by aligning CDR3 sequences to IMGT reference sequences. For a sequence to be retained, at least a six-nucleotide match to both a V gene segment and a J gene segment was required. Rearrangements were classified as productive when the CDR3 lacked stop codons and remained in frame with V and J, and all other rearrangements were classified as non-productive. CDR3 was defined according to IMGT convention as the region running from the second conserved V-encoded cysteine to the conserved J-encoded phenylalanine. In an earlier analysis of roughly 580 of the donors, sequences lacking an unambiguous match to a single V gene segment were excluded. An earlier analysis of several hundred of the donors called V segments functional above 56.7% productive rearrangements and segregating when the between-donor standard deviation exceeded 5%. To diagnose cytomegalovirus status from the catalog of TCR beta chain sequences, a statistical classification framework was built. In a later analysis, TCR nucleotide sequences were compared against IMGT/GENE-DB human TR gene sequences so that V and J genes could be assigned. In a later analysis, CDR3 sequences and most-parsimonious VDJ recombination scenarios were assigned using the TCRdist pipeline. A later analysis defined each TCR beta chain by its CDR3 amino acid sequence plus V-gene family, and excluded reads lacking a unique V-gene family. A later analysis removed 550 to 700 highly shared, low-generation-probability nucleotide sequences to deal with suspected cross-contamination and a sequencing artifact. For each public chain, a later analysis derived a clonal expansion index from normalized ranks of inferred template counts within each repertoire. Generation probabilities in a later analysis came from a VDJ recombination model fitted to out-of-frame rearrangements, and those results were checked against IGoR. A later analysis scored TCR-TCR, TCR-HLA and TCR-CMV co-occurrence with hypergeometric tests, applying a repertoire-size bias correction to TCR pairs. In a later analysis, false discovery rates were estimated by permuting HLA or CMV assignments 20 times. In a later analysis, co-occurring TCRs were grouped using DBSCAN, and TCRdist sequence similarity was added for clustering within HLA-allele-positive subsets. Co-occurrence clustering excluded repertoires with fewer than 30,000 or more than 120,000 public chains, plus five with anomalous nucleotide sharing. Held by TCRdb, this immuneACCESS table contains in-frame sequences only and omits some clones. Under half of the omission traces to an unresolved V gene where checked; the cause of the rest is unknown. That table is the source of V, J and clone size, and D and trimming were worked out from the DNA. The sample has roughly 130,000 clones on record, about 80% of them singletons. Roughly 3% of the sample is in the top ten clones.

In total, roughly 710 healthy bone marrow donors made up the cohort. All cohort members were sampled while nominally healthy, although unrecorded immune exposures were likely present. The donor tested CMV seronegative and was one of the 352 seronegative cohort members. A peripheral blood sample was collected from each donor, and TCR beta sequencing was performed on peripheral blood mononuclear cells. Genomic DNA extraction from the blood cell samples was performed with the Qiagen DNeasy Blood Extraction Kit. Broader findings and caveats from the paper: Cytomegalovirus status was reported to be diagnosed by the classifier with high specificity and sensitivity in both the original and validation cohorts. The authors suggested that the approach could potentially be extended to other disease states and immunological phenotypes. Roughly uniform sequencing depth across donors was assumed in presence/absence analyses, although this assumption may not hold. V-gene and J-gene trimming of TCR beta chains was associated with a missense DCLRE1C variant in a later genetic analysis, and the association was replicated in an independent cohort. The cohort was sequenced for TCR beta chains only, and without alpha or paired-chain data the features that could be detected were limited. A later analysis found that TCR association rates varied across HLA loci, with DRB1 alleles showing the most associated TCRs and HLA-C alleles the fewest. Linkage disequilibrium might explain the correlated functional status among segregating V segments, but an unknown experimental factor could not be excluded. The 87-base-pair reads could not distinguish some IMGT-functional V segments, including TRBV6-2 and TRBV6-3, so those segments were excluded. For the cohort, immune exposure information was limited to CMV serostatus. Several of the top co-occurrence clusters appeared to be linked to parvovirus B19, influenza, CMV and Epstein-Barr virus, according to a later analysis. In an earlier analysis of about 540 of the donors, most TCR beta V segments were observed in productive rearrangements about 90% or about 30% of the time, broadly matching IMGT annotations. Because counts were too low, about 15 rarely observed V segments, including chromosome 9 orphons, were left out of the earlier analysis of 500 to 650 of the donors. According to a later analysis, most CMV-associated TCR beta chains appeared to be HLA-restricted, and the HLA associations seemed to be driven largely by CMV exposure. The sequencing pipeline was judged likely to have produced a cluster of highly shared sequence variants as a technical artifact. Compared with equally common non-associated chains, HLA-associated TCR beta chains in a later analysis were more clonally expanded and had lower generation probabilities. A further reported finding was that TCR beta sequences accurately predicted the HLA-A and HLA-B alleles for most subjects in the first cohort. When HLA alleles, especially DR and DQ, strongly co-occurred, TCR associations were difficult to assign to individual alleles. A total of 164 TCR beta chains were listed by the study as associated with cytomegalovirus. Because HLA typing was unavailable for some donors at each locus, only the typed subset was used in association tests. A later genetic analysis reported fewer N-insertions in productive TCRs among donors in an Asian-associated ancestry cluster than the roughly 670-donor mean. In vitro tests confirmed that three of the cytomegalovirus-associated TCR beta chains recognize cytomegalovirus antigens. Most TCR sequences were observed very rarely across donors, whereas some public TCRs were present in many individuals. In a later analysis, around 15,000 TCR beta sequences were associated with specific HLA alleles at a false discovery rate of 0.05.

The receptor chain draws on TRBV15 and TRBJ2-7; 7 of the junction bases match TRBD2. What was sequenced was PBMCs. The clonotype originates from a male donor in good health and CMV-seronegative. Here is the DNA: TGTGCCACCAGCAGAGGTTACCAACAGGCCGGGGAGGGGTACGAGCAGTACTTC. The translation is CATSRGYQQAGEGYEQYF.